These 27 T cell receptor beta chains were sequenced from one sample in a study of cytomegalovirus exposure and HLA in healthy donors. The PCR ran on 60 Vbeta and 13 Jbeta primers. Repertoires were generated with immunoSEQ multiplex PCR, while TCRdb's copy carries only in-frame clones and drops some. Its clone listing holds 90,000 to 120,000 clones. Material for sequencing was PBMCs. The receptor source for this set is a man between 45 and 60 years old in good health and CMV-seronegative.

The chain recombines TRBV25-1 with TRBJ1-3; TRBD1 aligns across 7 bases. The CDR3 consists of 15 residues. The ends lost 7 bases at V and 4 bases at J; junction bases unmatched: 10. Per the germline V gene, CDR1 is MGHDK and CDR2 is SYGVNS. CDR3 in DNA: TGTGCCAGCATTTCCGACAGGGACGGCGGAAACACCATATATTTT. This encodes CASISDRDGGNTIYF.

The V call is TRBV7-9, the J call TRBJ2-7; weak D call: TRBD1 (6 bases). Germline loops: CDR1 SEHNR, CDR2 FQNEAQ (reference sequence). CDR3 length: 19 residues. V was clipped by 4 bases and J by 2 bases, with 27 bases between them. This CDR3 reads CASSSSEVTGSGFAYEQYF. The CDR3 DNA reads TGTGCCAGCAGCTCATCGGAGGTTACAGGGTCTGGATTCGCCTACGAGCAGTACTTC.

The chain has TRBV7-2 and TRBJ2-1, with 7 positions matching TRBD1. Losses at the gene ends were 5 bases for V and 4 bases for J; bases not matched to a gene: 8. The germline CDR1 and CDR2 sequences are SGHTA and FQGNSA. The CDR3 extends over 15 amino acids. The CDR3, as DNA: TGTGCCAGCAGCCCCCGACAGGGCCTATACAATGAGCAGTTCTTC. It specifies CASSPRQGLYNEQFF. The whole variable domain, filled in from reference TRBV7-2 and TRBJ2-1, reads GAGVSQSPSNKVTEKGKDVELRCDPISGHTALYWYRQSLGQGLEFLIYFQGNSAPDKSGLPSDRFSAERTGGSVSTLTIQRTQQEDSAVYLCASSPRQGLYNEQFFGPGTRLTVL.

This chain uses TRBV5-1 with TRBJ2-3, with 9 bases aligning to TRBD1. The CDR3 sequence is 15 residues long. J gave up 4 bases and V 3 bases, and 6 bases lay outside the gene matches. Germline CDR1 reads SGHRS; CDR2 reads YFSETQ. CDR3 loop: CASSSLGTGPDTQYF. CDR3 bases: TGCGCCAGCAGCTCGCTCGGGACAGGGCCAGATACGCAGTATTTT.

The CDR3 reads CASSLEGTGREKLFF. The CDR3 DNA reads TGCGCCAGCAGCTTGGAAGGGACAGGGCGTGAAAAACTGTTTTTT. This chain uses TRBV5-1 with TRBJ1-4; 9 bases align to TRBD1. V was clipped by 0 bases and J by 7 bases; unmatched bases: 4. The length of the CDR3 is 15 residues. Germline-derived CDR1 and CDR2 are SGHRS and YFSETQ.

J is TRBJ1-1 and V is TRBV4-2, with a weak D call TRBD1 (6 bases). This CDR3 region has 15 residues. From germline, CDR1 is LGHNA and CDR2 YNFKEQ. V lost 2 bases to trimming and J lost 0 bases, with 10 bases between them. The CDR3 reads CASSQRGTMNTEAFF. The CDR3 bases are TGTGCCAGCAGCCAAAGGGGGACCATGAACACTGAAGCTTTCTTT.

The CDR3 DNA follows: TGTGCCAGCAGCTCCCCGAGCCAGGGTAGGGGCACTGAAGCTTTCTTT. This gives the protein CASSSPSQGRGTEAFF. The gene calls are TRBV7-2 and TRBJ1-1; maybe TRBD1 (5 bases). The V end was cut by 4 bases, the J end by 4 bases, with 19 bases between. Germline CDR1 SGHTA, CDR2 FQGNSA. CDR3 size: 16 residues. The full variable domain, completed using reference TRBV7-2 and TRBJ1-1, is GAGVSQSPSNKVTEKGKDVELRCDPISGHTALYWYRQSLGQGLEFLIYFQGNSAPDKSGLPSDRFSAERTGGSVSTLTIQRTQQEDSAVYLCASSSPSQGRGTEAFFGQGTRLTVV.

V usage is TRBV4-3 and J usage is TRBJ2-7, with 12 bases fitting TRBD1. The CDR3 is made up of 16 amino acids. Germline CDR1 is LGHNA and CDR2 is YSLEER. V was clipped by 2 bases and J by 4 bases; unmatched bases: 6. CDR3 nucleotides: TGCGCCAGCAGCCAACACCCGGGACAGGGGGCATACGAGCAGTACTTC. The encoded protein is CASSQHPGQGAYEQYF.

The chain is built from TRBV19 and TRBJ2-3; 7 bases are a match to TRBD1. Germline V gene data show CDR1 as LNHDA and CDR2 as SQIVND (reference sequence). V shed 3 bases and J 0 bases; nucleotides not matched to a gene: 6. This CDR3 has 16 amino acids. The DNA for the CDR3 is TGTGCCAGTAGTATTCAAGGGGGCACTAGCACAGATACGCAGTATTTT. This translates into CASSIQGGTSTDTQYF.

The chain couples TRBV7-3 to TRBJ2-7; perhaps TRBD2 as D (6 bases). Trimming left V 5 bases short and J 2 bases short, with 19 bases between. Germline V gene sequence: CDR1 SGHTA, CDR2 FQGTGA. The CDR3 runs to 16 residues. The CDR3 nucleotides are TGTGCCAGCAGCCAAGCGGGCGGGACGAACGCCTACGAGCAGTACTTC. Residues: CASSQAGGTNAYEQYF.

This chain connects TRBV11-3 to TRBJ2-1; D is perhaps TRBD2 (6 bases). Trimming took 6 bases from V and 5 from J, leaving 14 bases between them. The germline V gene encodes CDR1 SGHNT and CDR2 YENEEA. The CDR3 runs to 14 residues. CDR3 amino acids: CASSPLRGNNEQFF. The CDR3 DNA follows: TGTGCCAGCAGTCCGCTACGGGGGAACAATGAGCAGTTCTTC. Filled out from reference TRBV11-3 and TRBJ2-1, the complete variable domain reads EAGVVQSPRYKIIEKKQPVAFWCNPISGHNTLYWYLQNLGQGPELLIRYENEEAVDDSQLPKDRFSAERLKGVDSTLKIQPAELGDSAVYLCASSPLRGNNEQFFGPGTRLTVL.

This chain links TRBV27 with TRBJ1-1; the match to TRBD1 covers 7 bases. The CDR3 loop spans 15 amino acids. V lost 2 bases and J lost 1; bases outside the gene matches: 4. CDR1 MNHEY and CDR2 SMNVEV come from the germline V gene (reference sequence). CDR3 loop: CASSLGGGTNTEAFF. CDR3 sequence (DNA): TGTGCCAGCAGTTTAGGAGGGGGCACGAACACTGAAGCTTTCTTT.

V usage is TRBV19 and J usage is TRBJ2-1; D might be TRBD1 (6 bases). Germline-derived CDR1 and CDR2 are LNHDA and SQIVND (reference sequence). CDR3 length equals 13 residues. V lost 3 bases and J 6 bases, leaving 9 bases between the germline ends. CDR3 DNA: TGTGCCAGTAGTATTATAGGGGGCAATGAGCAGTTCTTC. Its protein product is CASSIIGGNEQFF.

The chain recombines TRBV2 with TRBJ2-2; no reliable D call. Trimming took 4 bases from V and 5 from J, leaving 14 bases between them. This CDR3 is built from 15 residues. Germline assignment: CDR1 SNHLY and CDR2 FYNNEI. The CDR3 sequence is CASSVLAALTGELFF. CDR3 in DNA: TGTGCCAGCAGTGTGTTAGCAGCCCTTACCGGGGAGCTGTTTTTT.

The chain links TRBV6-1 to TRBJ2-2, with TRBD1 matching 10 bases. Trimming at V came to 8 bases and at J to 6 bases, leaving 0 bases not matched to a gene. The CDR3 sequence is 12 residues long. The germline CDR1 and CDR2 sequences are MNHNS and SASEGT. CDR3 coding DNA: TGTGCCAGCGGACAGGGGGCCGGGGAGCTGTTTTTT. Its protein product is CASGQGAGELFF.

This chain uses TRBV18 with TRBJ1-1; 11 bases are a match to TRBD1. V was pared by 4 bases and J by 5 bases, with 6 bases of the junction left unmatched. Germline CDR1 and CDR2: KGHSH and LQKENI. CDR3 size: 15 residues. The CDR3 bases are TGTGCCAGCTCACTCGGGACAGGGGGGAATACTGAAGCTTTCTTT. Translating gives CASSLGTGGNTEAFF.

This chain uses TRBV12-5 with TRBJ2-1; no reliable D call. The CDR3 has 14 residues. V was cut by 7 bases and J by 5 bases, with 15 bases left in between. In germline, CDR1 is LGHNT, CDR2 FRNRAP. The CDR3 DNA is TGTGCTAGTGCCTCTTTCAGCGCTAACAATGAGCAGTTCTTC. Translated, it gives CASASFSANNEQFF. Using reference TRBV12-5 and TRBJ2-1 for the parts outside the CDR3, the full variable domain is DARVTQTPRHKVTEMGQEVTMRCQPILGHNTVFWYRQTMMQGLELLAYFRNRAPLDDSGMPKDRFSAEMPDATLATLKIQPSEPRDSAVYFCASASFSANNEQFFGPGTRLTVL.

The chain links TRBV7-9 to TRBJ1-2; the D is unclear. There are 14 residues in the CDR3. CDR1 and CDR2 from the germline V gene are SEHNR and FQNEAQ (reference sequence). V lost 5 bases, J lost 4 bases, and 14 bases lay in between. In nucleotides, the CDR3 is TGTGCCAGCAGCCCCGGACGGGAACTCTATGGCTACACCTTC. Translating it yields CASSPGRELYGYTF.

CDR3 loop: CASSLDPGQGYYGYTF. CDR3 coding DNA: TGCGCCAGCAGCCTCGATCCGGGACAGGGGTACTATGGCTACACCTTC. The rearrangement links TRBV5-1 to TRBJ1-2; 10 nucleotides line up with TRBD1. CDR1 and CDR2 from the germline V gene are SGHRS and YFSETQ. The CDR3 has 16 residues. Losses at the gene ends were 4 bases for V and 3 bases for J; bases not matched to a gene: 9.

The DNA of the CDR3 is TGTGCCAGCGAACGGGGGAGCTCTGGAAACACCATATATTTT. Protein sequence: CASERGSSGNTIYF. The genes are TRBV7-2 and TRBJ1-3; a possible D gene is TRBD1 (5 bases). The V end lost 8 bases, the J end lost 0 bases, and 11 bases lay between the germline ends. Looked up from germline, CDR1 is SGHTA and CDR2 is FQGNSA. This CDR3 has 14 residues. Looking up the rest from reference TRBV7-2 and TRBJ1-3 gives the full variable domain: GAGVSQSPSNKVTEKGKDVELRCDPISGHTALYWYRQSLGQGLEFLIYFQGNSAPDKSGLPSDRFSAERTGGSVSTLTIQRTQQEDSAVYLCASERGSSGNTIYFGEGSWLTVV.

The chain couples TRBV7-9 to TRBJ1-1; D uncertain. Trimming took 2 bases from V and 4 from J, leaving 14 bases between them. Per the germline V gene, CDR1 is SEHNR and CDR2 is FQNEAQ (reference sequence). The CDR3 length is 15 residues. The CDR3 DNA sequence: TGTGCCAGCAGCTTAAGAGGGATTCGTGGCACTGAAGCTTTCTTT. Protein: CASSLRGIRGTEAFF.

This sequence joins TRBV6-1 and TRBJ1-5; D not certain. Germline loops: CDR1 MNHNS, CDR2 SASEGT. V shed 1 base and J shed 4 bases, with 5 bases lying between them. The CDR3 extends over 13 amino acids. The CDR3 sequence: CASSEVSNQPQHF. The DNA for the CDR3 is TGTGCCAGCAGTGAAGTTTCAAATCAGCCCCAGCATTTT.

The chain carries TRBV7-9 and TRBJ2-4; 7 bases match TRBD1. This CDR3 has 15 residues. Germline trimming cut 1 base from V and 6 bases from J; bases unmatched to any gene: 6. CDR1 SEHNR and CDR2 FQNEAQ come from the germline V gene (reference sequence). CDR3 sequence: CASSLDRGQRNIQYF. CDR3 bases: TGTGCCAGCAGCTTAGACAGGGGTCAGAGAAACATTCAGTACTTC. The full variable domain, its missing parts supplied by reference TRBV7-9 and TRBJ2-4, is DTGVSQNPRHKITKRGQNVTFRCDPISEHNRLYWYRQTLGQGPEFLTYFQNEAQLEKSRLLSDRFSAERPKGSFSTLEIQRTEQGDSAMYLCASSLDRGQRNIQYFGAGTRLSVL.

V gene TRBV11-2 combines with J gene TRBJ2-7; D possibly corresponds to TRBD1 (6 bases). This CDR3 has 14 residues. V gave up 5 bases and J gave up 5 bases, with 16 bases separating them. CDR1 SGHAT and CDR2 FQNNGV come from the germline V gene. The CDR3 DNA follows: TGTGCCAGCAGCCAGGTACAGGGTATGAACGAGCAGTACTTC. It codes for CASSQVQGMNEQYF.

V gene TRBV2 combines with J gene TRBJ1-2; D is unclear. The germline V gene has CDR1 SNHLY and CDR2 FYNNEI. V was cut by 4 bases and J by 0 bases, with 9 bases left in between. This CDR3 has 14 residues. The CDR3 region has the DNA TGTGCCAGCAGTGTAACACGATCTAACTATGGCTACACCTTC. Its translation is CASSVTRSNYGYTF.

This rearrangement joins TRBV4-1 to TRBJ1-1, with 10 bases aligning to TRBD1. This CDR3 spans 16 amino acids. J gave up 4 bases and V 4 bases, and 9 bases lay outside the gene matches. CDR1 is MGHRA and CDR2 is YSYEKL in the germline V gene. CDR3 in amino acids: CASSREDRGYTTEAFF. The CDR3 nucleotides read TGCGCCAGCAGCCGAGAGGACAGGGGGTATACCACTGAAGCTTTCTTT.

This chain uses TRBV9 with TRBJ1-3; the D gene is possibly TRBD1 (6 bases). Germline V gene sequence: CDR1 SGDLS, CDR2 YYNGEE. Trimming took 0 bases from V and 4 from J, leaving 14 bases between them. The CDR3 length is 16 residues. DNA of the CDR3: TGTGCCAGCAGCGTAGAGGGGGGGATTCGAGGAAACACCATATATTTT. This encodes CASSVEGGIRGNTIYF. The full variable domain, its missing parts supplied by reference TRBV9 and TRBJ1-3, is DSGVTQTPKHLITATGQRVTLRCSPRSGDLSVYWYQQSLDQGLQFLIQYYNGEERAKGNILERFSAQQFPDLHSELNLSSLELGDSALYFCASSVEGGIRGNTIYFGEGSWLTVV.